The 23 T cell receptor beta chains below were found in one sample sequenced in a study of beta chain features in type 1 diabetes. Expressed TCRB transcripts were sequenced because the isolated RNA had all been reverse transcribed beforehand. Profiling relied on immunoSEQ multiplex PCR, and the TCRdb table lists in-frame clones only, not all of them. The repertoire holds roughly 610,000 clones, with roughly 15% as singletons. The sample comprised naive CD4+ T cells from blood. These receptors were obtained from a man aged 18 to 30 in good health.

On this clone itself: The sample holds other DNA sequences that translate to the same CDR3. V usage is TRBV10-3 and J usage is TRBJ1-2; 9 nucleotides line up with TRBD1. The CDR3 is 13 amino acids. The V gene end was trimmed by 6 bases and the J gene end by 4 bases; junction bases not matched to a gene: 3. Germline CDR1 and CDR2: ENHRY and SYGVKD. In nucleotides, the CDR3 is TGTGCCATCAGGGGGACAGGGACCTATGGCTACACCTTC. This codes for CAIRGTGTYGYTF.

The genes are TRBV6-5 and TRBJ1-2; the match to TRBD1 covers 10 bases. Germline CDR1 MNHEY, CDR2 SVGAGI. This CDR3 contains 15 residues. V lost 5 bases and J lost 4; bases outside the gene matches: 7. The CDR3 DNA reads TGTGCCAGCAGTCCTGACAGGGGGCCTAGCTATGGCTACACCTTC. It specifies CASSPDRGPSYGYTF.

This clone was counted between two and nine times. The chain recombines TRBV4-2 with TRBJ2-7, with D perhaps TRBD1 (6 bases). From germline, CDR1 is LGHNA and CDR2 YNFKEQ. CDR3 length: 14 residues. V was shortened by 1 base and J by 1 base, with 8 bases between the two germline ends. The CDR3 spells CASSQAGHSYEQYF. The CDR3 bases are TGTGCCAGCAGCCAAGCGGGACATTCCTACGAGCAGTACTTC.

This clone was observed a handful of times. The CDR3 nucleotides read TGTGCCAGTAGTCGGGCCGGGACAGGGGCCTACGAGCAGTACTTC. Amino acid sequence: CASSRAGTGAYEQYF. V gene TRBV19 combines with J gene TRBJ2-7; 10 nucleotides line up with TRBD1. In germline, CDR1 is LNHDA, CDR2 SQIVND (reference sequence). J lost 2 bases, V lost 5 bases, and 6 bases had no gene match. This CDR3 region has 15 residues.

This clone was counted a few times. The rearrangement joins TRBV11-3 to TRBJ2-7; 7 bases map to TRBD1. Germline CDR1 is SGHNT and CDR2 is YENEEA. This CDR3 has 14 residues. Germline trimming cut 5 bases from V and 2 bases from J; bases unmatched to any gene: 6. The DNA of the CDR3 is TGTGCCAGCAGCGGGGACAGCTCCCCCTACGAGCAGTACTTC. This translates into CASSGDSSPYEQYF.

V is TRBV4-1 and J is TRBJ2-7; D call uncertain. CDR1 MGHRA and CDR2 YSYEKL come from the germline V gene. The germline V and J ends were trimmed by 0 bases and 3 bases, with 9 bases remaining between them. The CDR3 consists of 14 residues. The CDR3 spells CASSQEGNGYEQYF. CDR3 bases: TGCGCCAGCAGCCAAGAGGGGAATGGCTACGAGCAGTACTTC.

The chain joins TRBV5-6 to TRBJ1-5; D not certain. V lost 4 bases and J 2 bases, leaving 10 bases between the germline ends. The CDR3 extends over 14 amino acids. Germline V gene data show CDR1 as SGHDT and CDR2 as YYEEEE. The CDR3 DNA follows: TGTGCCAGCAGCCCGCGTTCGGGCAATCAGCCCCAGCATTTT. Encoded protein: CASSPRSGNQPQHF.

In regard to this clone: The identical CDR3 is also encoded by other nucleotide sequences in the sample. This sequence joins TRBV7-9 and TRBJ2-5; D not certain. Germline assignment: CDR1 SEHNR and CDR2 FQNEAQ (reference sequence). Trimming shortened V by 5 bases and J by 1 base, and 8 bases separated the two germline ends. This CDR3 has 13 amino acids. Written as DNA, the CDR3 is TGTGCCAGCAGCCCCGGCGGCCAAGAGACCCAGTACTTC. Translating gives CASSPGGQETQYF.

This chain joins TRBV25-1 and TRBJ2-5; D unclear. V was pared by 4 bases and J by 1 base, with 10 bases between. There are 14 residues in the CDR3. Germline loops: CDR1 MGHDK, CDR2 SYGVNS. The CDR3 sequence: CASSALSGQETQYF. The CDR3 DNA reads TGTGCCAGCAGTGCCCTAAGTGGCCAAGAGACCCAGTACTTC.

The chain joins TRBV25-1 to TRBJ1-6; 8 bases are a match to TRBD1. The V and J ends lost 3 bases and 6 bases, in that order; junction bases with no gene match: 7. Germline CDR1 reads MGHDK; CDR2 reads SYGVNS. The CDR3 contains 16 residues. CDR3 bases: TGTGCCAGCAGTGATTTGACAGGGGCTTTTAATTCACCCCTCCACTTT. Amino acids: CASSDLTGAFNSPLHF.

This clone was observed a handful of times. The V gene is TRBV6-1, the J gene TRBJ1-5, with D possibly TRBD1 on 5 matching bases. CDR3 length equals 14 residues. Germline V CDR1 and CDR2: MNHNS, SASEGT. V gave up 2 bases and J gave up 4 bases, with 9 bases separating them. For the CDR3, the DNA is TGTGCCAGCAGTGAACAGGGAGGGAATCAGCCCCAGCATTTT. Protein: CASSEQGGNQPQHF.

This clone was picked up a small number of times. This chain links TRBV7-9 with TRBJ2-7, with 7 bases aligning to TRBD2. Germline loops: CDR1 SEHNR, CDR2 FQNEAQ (reference sequence). The junction had 18 bases not matched to a gene; V was cut back by 7 bases and J by 3 bases. The CDR3 totals 17 residues. CDR3 sequence: CASTSQGGARGIYEQYF. For the CDR3, the DNA is TGTGCCAGCACCTCTCAGGGAGGGGCTCGGGGAATCTACGAGCAGTACTTC.

The rearrangement uses TRBV6-1 and TRBJ2-2; 7 positions agree with TRBD1. The CDR3 consists of 15 residues. Germline V lookup: CDR1 MNHNS, CDR2 SASEGT. With 6 bases clipped from V and 2 bases from J, the junction kept 6 bases outside the gene matches. The CDR3 nucleotides read TGTGCCAGCAGGGGCTGGACAGGCAACACCGGGGAGCTGTTTTTT. Translation: CASRGWTGNTGELFF.

The rearrangement joins TRBV5-1 to TRBJ2-6, with no clear D. Germline V gene lookup returns CDR1 SGHRS and CDR2 YFSETQ. V lost 0 bases and J lost 0, with 10 bases in between. This CDR3 spans 17 amino acids. DNA of the CDR3: TGCGCCAGCAGCTTGGCCCTTAAGTCCTCTGGGGCCAACGTCCTGACTTTC. It encodes CASSLALKSSGANVLTF.

This clone was detected a few times. This rearrangement joins TRBV7-8 to TRBJ2-5, with no clear D. V dropped 5 bases and J dropped 2 bases, with 12 bases sitting between them. There are 14 residues in the CDR3. Per the germline V gene, CDR1 is SGHVS and CDR2 is FQNEAQ. This CDR3 is CASSTDQVQETQYF. CDR3 DNA sequence: TGTGCCAGCAGCACGGATCAAGTGCAAGAGACCCAGTACTTC.

This clone was picked up a small number of times. V is TRBV10-3 and J is TRBJ2-3; 7 bases agree with TRBD1. The CDR3 sequence is 16 residues long. Germline V gene lookup returns CDR1 ENHRY and CDR2 SYGVKD. The V gene end was trimmed by 5 bases and the J gene end by 0 bases; junction bases not matched to a gene: 8. CDR3 loop: CAISKLGQDSTDTQYF. CDR3 DNA: TGTGCCATCAGTAAACTTGGACAGGACAGCACAGATACGCAGTATTTT.

This chain joins TRBV7-2 and TRBJ1-5; no clear D gene. Per the germline V gene, CDR1 is SGHTA and CDR2 is FQGNSA. This CDR3 has 13 amino acids. V lost 1 base and J 4 bases, leaving 5 bases between the germline ends. The CDR3 DNA is TGTGCCAGCAGCTTAGGTGAAAATCAGCCCCAGCATTTT. Protein sequence: CASSLGENQPQHF.

This clone turned up a few times. The rearrangement joins TRBV20-1 to TRBJ2-7, with 8 bases identical to TRBD1. The V and J ends lost 6 bases and 12 bases, in that order; junction bases with no gene match: 10. Germline V lookup: CDR1 DFQATT, CDR2 SNEGSKA (reference sequence). The CDR3 consists of 11 residues. CDR3 sequence (DNA): TGCAGTGCAATAGTTGGACAGGGTGGGTACTTC. Amino acids: CSAIVGQGGYF.

The chain couples TRBV19 to TRBJ2-7; tentative D call: TRBD2 (7 bases). There are 15 residues in the CDR3. The germline V gene has CDR1 LNHDA and CDR2 SQIVND (reference sequence). The V end was cut by 5 bases, the J end by 2 bases, with 16 bases between. CDR3 protein: CASSLLGGRAYEQYF. CDR3 nucleotide sequence: TGTGCCAGTAGTCTCCTCGGGGGGCGCGCCTACGAGCAGTACTTC.

This clone was counted a few times. The chain carries TRBV25-1 and TRBJ2-5; no firm D call. In germline, CDR1 is MGHDK, CDR2 SYGVNS. The CDR3 runs to 14 residues. Trimming removed 2 bases at V and 0 bases at J, with 7 bases between. The DNA for the CDR3 is TGTGCCAGCAGTGAAATTGGGAACCAAGAGACCCAGTACTTC. This gives the protein CASSEIGNQETQYF.

The V gene is TRBV25-1, the J gene TRBJ2-7; 14 bases line up with TRBD2. The CDR3 is 17 residues long. In germline, CDR1 is MGHDK, CDR2 SYGVNS. The CDR3, as DNA: TGTGTCGGGCCCTCCGGGACTAGCGGGAGTAAAGGGGGCGAGCAGTACTTC. Translating it yields CVGPSGTSGSKGGEQYF.

This clone was observed a handful of times. V and J are TRBV30 and TRBJ1-5; D is undetermined. The germline CDR1 and CDR2 sequences are GTSNPN and SVGIG (reference sequence). The V and J ends lost 0 bases and 9 bases respectively, with 18 bases between them. The CDR3 consists of 15 residues. The CDR3 is CAWSVAWQAVRPQHF. The CDR3 nucleotides are TGTGCCTGGAGTGTAGCTTGGCAGGCGGTCCGGCCCCAGCATTTT.

This chain links TRBV28 with TRBJ2-7; D gene unclear. Trimming removed 5 bases at V and 2 bases at J, with 16 bases between. Germline CDR1 and CDR2: MDHEN and SYDVKM. CDR3 length: 15 residues. The CDR3 reads CASSPPTPGAYEQYF. As DNA, the CDR3 is TGTGCCAGCAGTCCCCCCACACCGGGCGCCTACGAGCAGTACTTC.